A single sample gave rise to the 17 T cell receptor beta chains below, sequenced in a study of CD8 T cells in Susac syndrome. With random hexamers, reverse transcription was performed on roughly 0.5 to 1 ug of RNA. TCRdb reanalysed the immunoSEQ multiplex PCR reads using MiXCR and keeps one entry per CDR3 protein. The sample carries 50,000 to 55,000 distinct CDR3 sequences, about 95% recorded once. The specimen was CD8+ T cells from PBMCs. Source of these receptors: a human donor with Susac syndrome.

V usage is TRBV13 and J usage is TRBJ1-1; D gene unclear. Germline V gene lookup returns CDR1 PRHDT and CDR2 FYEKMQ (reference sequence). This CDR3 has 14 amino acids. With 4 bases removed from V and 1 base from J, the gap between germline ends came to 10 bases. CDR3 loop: CASSSDGKNTEAFF. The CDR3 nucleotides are TGTGCCAGCAGCTCGGACGGAAAGAACACTGAAGCTTTCTTT. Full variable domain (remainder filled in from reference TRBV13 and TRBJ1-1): AAGVIQSPRHLIKEKRETATLKCYPIPRHDTVYWYQQGPGQDPQFLISFYEKMQSDKGSIPDRFSAQQFSDYHSELNMSSLELGDSALYFCASSSDGKNTEAFFGQGTRLTVV.

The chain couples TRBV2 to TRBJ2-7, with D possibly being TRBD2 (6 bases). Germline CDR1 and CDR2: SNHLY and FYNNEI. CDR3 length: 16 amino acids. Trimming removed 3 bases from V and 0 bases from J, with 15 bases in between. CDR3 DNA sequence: TGTGCCAGCAGTGATATGGGACTTACGAGCTCCTACGAGCAGTACTTC. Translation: CASSDMGLTSSYEQYF. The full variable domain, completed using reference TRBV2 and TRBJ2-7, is EPEVTQTPSHQVTQMGQEVILRCVPISNHLYFYWYRQILGQKVEFLVSFYNNEISEKSEIFDDQFSVERPDGSNFTLKIRSTKLEDSAMYFCASSDMGLTSSYEQYFGPGTRLTVT.

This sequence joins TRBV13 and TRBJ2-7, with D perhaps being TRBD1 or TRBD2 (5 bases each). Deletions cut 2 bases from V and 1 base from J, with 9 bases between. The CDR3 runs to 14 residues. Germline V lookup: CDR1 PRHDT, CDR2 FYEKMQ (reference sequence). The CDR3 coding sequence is TGTGCCAGCAGCTTACGAGGGGAGTCCTACGAGCAGTACTTC. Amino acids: CASSLRGESYEQYF.

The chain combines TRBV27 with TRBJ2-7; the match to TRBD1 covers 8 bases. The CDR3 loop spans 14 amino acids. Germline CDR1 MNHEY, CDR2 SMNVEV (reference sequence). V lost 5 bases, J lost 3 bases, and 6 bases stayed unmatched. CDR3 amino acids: CASSPPGQVYEQYF. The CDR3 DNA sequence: TGTGCCAGCAGTCCCCCGGGACAGGTCTACGAGCAGTACTTC.

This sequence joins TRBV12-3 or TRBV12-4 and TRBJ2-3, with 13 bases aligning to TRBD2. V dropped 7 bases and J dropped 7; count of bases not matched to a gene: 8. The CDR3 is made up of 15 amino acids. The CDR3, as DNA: TGTGCCAGCAACCTACTAGCGGGGGGGCCTCATACGCAGTATTTT. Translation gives CASNLLAGGPHTQYF.

CDR3 sequence: CATSDFWATNEKLFF. The CDR3 coding sequence is TGTGCCACCAGTGATTTTTGGGCGACTAATGAAAAACTGTTTTTT. The chain combines TRBV24-1 with TRBJ1-4; D remains unclear. The CDR3 length is 15 residues. Trimming removed 1 base from V and 2 bases from J, with 7 bases in between. Germline CDR1 and CDR2: KGHDR and SFDVKD.

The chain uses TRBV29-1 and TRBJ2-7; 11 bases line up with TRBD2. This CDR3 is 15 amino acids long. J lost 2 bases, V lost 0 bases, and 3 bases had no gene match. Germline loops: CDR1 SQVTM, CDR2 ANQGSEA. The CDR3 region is CSVEDGLAGPYEQYF. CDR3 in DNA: TGCAGCGTTGAAGACGGACTAGCGGGTCCCTACGAGCAGTACTTC.

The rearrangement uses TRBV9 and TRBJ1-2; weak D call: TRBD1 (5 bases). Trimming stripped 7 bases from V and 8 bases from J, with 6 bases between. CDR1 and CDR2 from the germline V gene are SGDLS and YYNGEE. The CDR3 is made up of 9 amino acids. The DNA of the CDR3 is TGTGCCAGCGGGGACGGCTACACCTTC. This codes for CASGDGYTF.

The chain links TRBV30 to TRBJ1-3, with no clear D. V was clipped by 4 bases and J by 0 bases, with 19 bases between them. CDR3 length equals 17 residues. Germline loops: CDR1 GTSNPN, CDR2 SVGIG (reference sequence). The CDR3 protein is CAWTMGSPRFSGNTIYF. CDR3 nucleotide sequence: TGTGCCTGGACGATGGGCAGTCCCCGCTTCTCTGGAAACACCATATATTTT.

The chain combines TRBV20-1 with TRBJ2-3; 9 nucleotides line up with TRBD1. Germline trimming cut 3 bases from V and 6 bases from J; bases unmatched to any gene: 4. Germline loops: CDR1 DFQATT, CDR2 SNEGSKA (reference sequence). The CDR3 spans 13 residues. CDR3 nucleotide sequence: TGCAGTGCTAGCGGGACAGGGACTGATACGCAGTATTTT. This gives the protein CSASGTGTDTQYF.

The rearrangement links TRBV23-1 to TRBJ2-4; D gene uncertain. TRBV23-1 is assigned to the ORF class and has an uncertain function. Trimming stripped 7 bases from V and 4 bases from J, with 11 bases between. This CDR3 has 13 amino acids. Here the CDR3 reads CASTPVRKNIQYF. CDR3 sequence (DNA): TGCGCCAGCACCCCGGTCAGAAAAAACATTCAGTACTTC.

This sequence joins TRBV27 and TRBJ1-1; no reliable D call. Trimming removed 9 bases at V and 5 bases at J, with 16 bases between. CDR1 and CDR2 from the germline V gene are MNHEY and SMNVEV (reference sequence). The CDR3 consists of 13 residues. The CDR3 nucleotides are TGTGCCAGTTCGGGAAGTCTGGGGACTGAAGCTTTCTTT. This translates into CASSGSLGTEAFF.

The CDR3 DNA is TGTGCCAGCAGCCAGAACAGGGGCGTCCTGACTTTC. Amino acids: CASSQNRGVLTF. The rearrangement links TRBV9 to TRBJ2-6; the match to TRBD1 covers 7 bases. V lost 4 bases, J lost 12 bases, and 4 bases stayed unmatched. Germline loops: CDR1 SGDLS, CDR2 YYNGEE. The CDR3 runs to 12 residues.

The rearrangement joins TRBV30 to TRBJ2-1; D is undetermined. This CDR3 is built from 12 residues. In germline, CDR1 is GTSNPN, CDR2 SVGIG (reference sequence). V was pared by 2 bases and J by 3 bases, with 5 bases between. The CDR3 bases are TGTGCCTGGAGTCCGGACTACAATGAGCAGTTCTTC. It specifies CAWSPDYNEQFF.

CDR3 coding DNA: TGTGCCAGCAGCCAAGAGGGGGGGTCGAACACTGAAGCTTTCTTT. It yields the protein CASSQEGGSNTEAFF. J is TRBJ1-1 and V is TRBV4-2, with a weak D call TRBD1 (5 bases). Germline CDR1 is LGHNA and CDR2 is YNFKEQ. V lost 0 bases to trimming and J lost 1 base, with 9 bases between them. This CDR3 has 15 residues.

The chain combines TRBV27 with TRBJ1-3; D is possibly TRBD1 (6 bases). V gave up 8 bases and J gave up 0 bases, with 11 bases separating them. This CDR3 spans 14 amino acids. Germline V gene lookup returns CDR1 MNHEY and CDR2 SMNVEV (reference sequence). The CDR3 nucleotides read TGTGCCAGCCGGGACACCCCCTCTGGAAACACCATATATTTT. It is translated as CASRDTPSGNTIYF.

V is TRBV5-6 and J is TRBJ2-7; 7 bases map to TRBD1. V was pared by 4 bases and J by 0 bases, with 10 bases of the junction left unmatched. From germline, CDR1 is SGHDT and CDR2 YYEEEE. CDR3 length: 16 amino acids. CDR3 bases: TGTGCCAGCAGCCACTACTTCGACAGGGACTCCTACGAGCAGTACTTC. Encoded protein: CASSHYFDRDSYEQYF.